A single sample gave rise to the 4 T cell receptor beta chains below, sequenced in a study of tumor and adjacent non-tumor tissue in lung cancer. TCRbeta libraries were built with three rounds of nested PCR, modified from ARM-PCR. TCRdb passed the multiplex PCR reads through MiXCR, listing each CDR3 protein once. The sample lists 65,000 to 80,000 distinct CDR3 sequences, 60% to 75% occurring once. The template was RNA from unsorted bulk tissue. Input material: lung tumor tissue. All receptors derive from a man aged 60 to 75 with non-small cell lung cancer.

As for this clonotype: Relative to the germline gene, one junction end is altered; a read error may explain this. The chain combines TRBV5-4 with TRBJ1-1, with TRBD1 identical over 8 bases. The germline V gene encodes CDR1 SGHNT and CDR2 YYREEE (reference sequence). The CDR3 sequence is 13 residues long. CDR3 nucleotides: TGTGCCAGTAGCGCAGGACAGGGCCATGAAGCTTTCTTC. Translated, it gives CASSAGQGHEAFF.

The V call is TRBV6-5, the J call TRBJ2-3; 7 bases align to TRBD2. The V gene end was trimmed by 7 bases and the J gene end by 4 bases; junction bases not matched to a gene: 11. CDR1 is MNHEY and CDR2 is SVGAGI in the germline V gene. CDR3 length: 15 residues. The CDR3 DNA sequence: TGTGCCAGCACTAGGATTAGCGGGCGGGCAGATACGCAGTATTTT. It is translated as CASTRISGRADTQYF.

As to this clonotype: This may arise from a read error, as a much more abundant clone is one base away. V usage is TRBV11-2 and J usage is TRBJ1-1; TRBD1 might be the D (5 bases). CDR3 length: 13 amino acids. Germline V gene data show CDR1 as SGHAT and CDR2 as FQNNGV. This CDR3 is CASSLAGSNEGFF. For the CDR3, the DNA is TGTGCCAGCAGCTTAGCAGGGAGTAATGAAGGTTTCTTT. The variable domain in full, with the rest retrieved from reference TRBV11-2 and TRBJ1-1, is EAGVAQSPRYKIIEKRQSVAFWCNPISGHATLYWYQQILGQGPKLLIQFQNNGVVDDSQLPKDRFSAERLKGVDSTLKIQPAKLEDSAVYLCASSLAGSNEGFFGQGTRLTVV.

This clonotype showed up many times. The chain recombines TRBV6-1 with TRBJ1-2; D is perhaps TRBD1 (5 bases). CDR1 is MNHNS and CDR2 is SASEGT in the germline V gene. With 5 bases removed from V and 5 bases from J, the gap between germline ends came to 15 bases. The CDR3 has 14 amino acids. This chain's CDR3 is CASSREIDSYGYTF. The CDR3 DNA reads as TGTGCCAGCAGTCGAGAGATTGACAGTTATGGCTACACCTTC.